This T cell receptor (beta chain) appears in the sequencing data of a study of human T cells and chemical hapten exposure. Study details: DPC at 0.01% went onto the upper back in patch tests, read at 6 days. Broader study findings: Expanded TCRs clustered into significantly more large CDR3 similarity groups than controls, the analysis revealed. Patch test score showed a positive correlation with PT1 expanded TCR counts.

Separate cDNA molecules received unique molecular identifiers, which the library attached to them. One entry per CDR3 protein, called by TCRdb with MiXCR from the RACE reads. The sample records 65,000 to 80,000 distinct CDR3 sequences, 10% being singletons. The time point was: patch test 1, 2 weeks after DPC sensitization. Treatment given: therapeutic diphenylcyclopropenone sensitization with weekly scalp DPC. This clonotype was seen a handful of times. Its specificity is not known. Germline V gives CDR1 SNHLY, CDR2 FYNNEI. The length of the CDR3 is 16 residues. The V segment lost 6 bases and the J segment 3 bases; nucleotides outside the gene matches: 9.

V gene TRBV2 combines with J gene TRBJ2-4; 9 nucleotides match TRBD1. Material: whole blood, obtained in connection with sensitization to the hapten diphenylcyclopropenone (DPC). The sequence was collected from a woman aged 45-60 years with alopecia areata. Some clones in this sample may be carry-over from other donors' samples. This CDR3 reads CASSPDRGGGKNIQYF. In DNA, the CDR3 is TGTGCCAGCAGCCCGGACAGGGGTGGAGGCAAAAACATTCAGTACTTC.